This T cell receptor (beta chain) was identified during a study of blood T cell repertoires in COVID-19. Looking at the study overall: Donors in the United States, Italy and Spain gave samples during acute or convalescent COVID-19. The cDNA or gDNA used as material had been derived from T cells, B-cell-depleted T cells, or PBMCs.

Germline V gene data show CDR1 as LGHDT and CDR2 as YNNKEL (reference sequence). This CDR3 has 15 amino acids. The germline V and J ends were trimmed by 0 bases and 6 bases, with 14 bases remaining between them. Per the authors' pipeline: It was from reference gene primer amplification that nucleated cell counts were estimated. TCRdb keeps only in-frame clones here, not all; method: immunoSEQ multiplex PCR. V and J calls and clone size are those listed in that table; D and trimming were worked out from the DNA. The profile shows about 98,000 clones, approximately 82% of them singletons. This TCR was sampled from a man in his 70s with active or convalescent COVID-19. What was sequenced was peripheral blood. The chain is built from TRBV3-1 (or the pseudogene TRBV3-2) and TRBJ1-2; a weak D match, TRBD1 (5 bases). The CDR3 reads CASSQDGHPKDGYTF. CDR3 coding DNA: TGTGCCAGCAGCCAAGACGGACACCCTAAAGATGGCTACACCTTC.